The 21 T cell receptor beta chains in this list originate from one sample, sequenced in a study of spatial heterogeneity in lung cancer. TCRdb independently ran MiXCR on the 5' RACE reads; one entry per CDR3 protein. The repertoire holds tens of thousands of distinct CDR3 sequences, about 20% seen once, with 6.2% in the top ten. Time point indicated: sample taken at primary tumor resection. The sequenced material consisted of unsorted whole RNA from tumor, nontumor lung or frozen PBMC. Sequenced material: PBMCs, taken at surgery. Every receptor here comes from a male donor with early-stage non-small cell lung cancer.

The chain has TRBV2 and TRBJ2-7; 7 bases are shared with TRBD1. The CDR3 runs 14 residues. The germline V gene has CDR1 SNHLY and CDR2 FYNNEI. Germline trimming cut 6 bases from V and 0 bases from J; bases unmatched to any gene: 5. CDR3 coding DNA: TGTGCCAGCAGATCGACAGGGAGCTCCTACGAGCAGTACTTC. Amino acids: CASRSTGSSYEQYF.

The chain recombines TRBV10-2 with TRBJ1-1; the D is unclear. The germline CDR1 and CDR2 sequences are WSHSY and SAAADI. The CDR3 is 14 residues long. Trimming stripped 4 bases from V and 6 bases from J, with 15 bases between. CDR3 residues: CASSAEGKVSEAFF. The CDR3, as DNA: TGCGCCAGCAGTGCAGAAGGGAAGGTCTCTGAAGCTTTCTTT.

This clonotype was observed a handful of times. The rearrangement uses TRBV6-5 and TRBJ1-2; D remains ambiguous. The ends were cut back, 5 bases at V and 0 bases at J, with 10 bases in the middle. The germline V gene encodes CDR1 MNHEY and CDR2 SVGAGI. The CDR3 runs to 14 residues. DNA for the CDR3: TGTGCCAGCAGTAACAGTTTAGCTAACTATGGCTACACCTTC. Amino acids: CASSNSLANYGYTF.

This clonotype was counted ten times or more. The V call is TRBV7-2, the J call TRBJ1-1, with TRBD1 matching 7 bases. The CDR3 spans 14 residues. Germline V gene data show CDR1 as SGHTA and CDR2 as FQGNSA. The trim removed 5 bases at V and 4 bases at J, leaving 7 bases unmatched. CDR3 in amino acids: CASSPIPGGTEAFF. DNA of the CDR3: TGTGCCAGCAGCCCGATCCCAGGGGGCACTGAAGCTTTCTTT. Drawing the rest from reference TRBV7-2 and TRBJ1-1, the complete variable domain is GAGVSQSPSNKVTEKGKDVELRCDPISGHTALYWYRQSLGQGLEFLIYFQGNSAPDKSGLPSDRFSAERTGGSVSTLTIQRTQQEDSAVYLCASSPIPGGTEAFFGQGTRLTVV.

V and J are TRBV7-9 and TRBJ2-3; 11 nucleotides agree with TRBD2. The CDR3 has 19 residues. Unmatched junction bases numbered 10, after V lost 2 bases and J lost 0 bases. Germline CDR1 reads SEHNR; CDR2 reads FQNEAQ (reference sequence). The CDR3 sequence is CASSLRGLAVRKSTDTQYF. The CDR3 nucleotides are TGTGCCAGCAGCTTAAGGGGACTAGCGGTGAGGAAAAGCACAGATACGCAGTATTTT.

This clonotype came up many times. J is TRBJ2-6 and V is TRBV29-1; D is unclear. CDR1 is SQVTM and CDR2 is ANQGSEA in the germline V gene. Trimming took off 4 bases at V and 1 base at J, with 5 bases between the two ends. The CDR3 loop spans 13 amino acids. For the CDR3, the DNA is TGCAGCGTTGTTAAATCTGGGGCCAACGTCCTGACTTTC. It translates to CSVVKSGANVLTF.

This chain uses TRBV4-3 with TRBJ2-2; no clear D gene. The V gene lost 0 bases and the J gene lost 2 bases, with 10 bases spanning the gap. The CDR3 length is 16 residues. CDR1 and CDR2 (germline): LGHNA, YSLEER. This chain's CDR3 is CASSQETGLNTGELFF. Written as DNA, the CDR3 is TGCGCCAGCAGCCAAGAGACCGGGCTAAACACCGGGGAGCTGTTTTTT.

V usage is TRBV5-1 and J usage is TRBJ2-3; 9 nucleotides agree with TRBD2. CDR1 and CDR2 (germline): SGHRS, YFSETQ. J lost 2 bases, V lost 5 bases, and 15 bases had no gene match. There are 18 residues in the CDR3. CDR3 amino acids: CASRPPGTSLWSTDTQYF. The CDR3 DNA follows: TGCGCCAGCAGACCCCCCGGGACTAGCCTATGGTCCACAGATACGCAGTATTTT.

This sequence joins TRBV25-1 and TRBJ2-1, with D uncertain. Trimming shortened V by 8 bases and J by 9 bases, and 11 bases separated the two germline ends. The CDR3 length is 11 residues. Germline CDR1 and CDR2: MGHDK and SYGVNS. DNA of the CDR3: TGTGCCAGCCGGCGACTCGGTGAGCAGTTCTTC. It encodes CASRRLGEQFF.

This chain joins TRBV20-1 and TRBJ2-1; no firm D call. Trimming took 0 bases from V and 4 from J, leaving 1 base between them. The CDR3 has 11 amino acids. Germline V CDR1 and CDR2: DFQATT, SNEGSKA (reference sequence). CDR3: CSAREYNEQFF. CDR3 bases: TGCAGTGCTAGAGAGTACAATGAGCAGTTCTTC.

As concerns this clonotype: This may stem from a read error, because a much larger clone lies one nucleotide away. This chain connects TRBV9 to TRBJ2-3, with D unresolved. Per the germline V gene, CDR1 is SGDLS and CDR2 is YYNGEE. This CDR3 is built from 12 residues. The CDR3 is CASSVDADTRYF. The CDR3 DNA sequence: TGTGCCAGCAGCGTAGATGCCGATACGCGGTATTTT.

The sample holds a few counts of this clonotype. The chain carries TRBV7-2 and TRBJ2-1, with 9 nucleotides matching TRBD2. Germline V lookup: CDR1 SGHTA, CDR2 FQGNSA. With 5 bases clipped from V and 8 bases from J, the junction kept 10 bases outside the gene matches. CDR3 length: 15 amino acids. CDR3 bases: TGTGCCAGCAGCATACCTAGCGGGGCGGACGATGAGCAGTTCTTC. Translating gives CASSIPSGADDEQFF.

The V call is TRBV18, the J call TRBJ2-5; 12 bases are a match to TRBD1. The V segment lost 2 bases and the J segment 5 bases; nucleotides outside the gene matches: 9. Germline V gene sequence: CDR1 KGHSH, CDR2 LQKENI. The CDR3 is 17 residues long. CDR3 sequence: CASSPSPGTGGGETQYF. CDR3 DNA sequence: TGTGCCAGCTCACCAAGCCCCGGGACAGGGGGCGGTGAGACCCAGTACTTC.

This clonotype was seen repeatedly, ten times or more. This chain connects TRBV10-3 to TRBJ2-1, with TRBD2 identical over 7 bases. The ends lost 4 bases at V and 4 bases at J; junction bases unmatched: 4. This CDR3 region has 14 residues. Per germline, CDR1 ENHRY and CDR2 SYGVKD. As DNA, the CDR3 is TGTGCCATCAGTGGCGGGAGTTCATACAATGAGCAGTTCTTC. It specifies CAISGGSSYNEQFF.

This chain's CDR3 is CASSQVGPRGTEAFF. As DNA, the CDR3 is TGCGCCAGCAGCCAGGTCGGACCAAGGGGCACTGAAGCTTTCTTT. The chain uses TRBV4-3 and TRBJ1-1, with D possibly TRBD1 on 5 matching bases. The CDR3 is made up of 15 amino acids. Between the trimmed V and J ends, which lost 3 bases and 4 bases, there was a span of 15 bases. Germline V gene data show CDR1 as LGHNA and CDR2 as YSLEER.

V usage is TRBV18 and J usage is TRBJ1-1; possibly TRBD1 for D (5 bases). Trimming cost V 6 bases and J 6 bases, with 14 bases left between them. This CDR3 is 13 amino acids long. The germline V gene has CDR1 KGHSH and CDR2 LQKENI. The DNA of the CDR3 is TGTGCCAGCTCCCTAGTGGAGGGGCCTGAAGCTTTCTTT. This encodes CASSLVEGPEAFF.

This clonotype was counted a few times. This chain's CDR3 is CSGGLVEEFF. CDR3 in DNA: TGCAGCGGTGGACTAGTGGAGGAGTTCTTC. J is TRBJ2-1 and V is TRBV29-1; 7 nucleotides align to TRBD2. Germline CDR1 reads SQVTM; CDR2 reads ANQGSEA. This CDR3 is 10 amino acids long. V lost 7 bases and J lost 14; bases outside the gene matches: 8.

This clonotype was counted a few times. The gene calls are TRBV7-2 and TRBJ2-7, with TRBD2 identical over 8 bases. V shed 5 bases, J shed 2 bases, and the junction held 14 bases outside the gene matches. This CDR3 region has 17 residues. Germline CDR1 reads SGHTA; CDR2 reads FQGNSA. Here the CDR3 reads CASSTRSGGLQTYEQYF. In DNA, the CDR3 is TGTGCCAGCAGCACCCGGTCGGGGGGGCTTCAAACCTACGAGCAGTACTTC. Filled out from reference TRBV7-2 and TRBJ2-7, the complete variable domain reads GAGVSQSPSNKVTEKGKDVELRCDPISGHTALYWYRQSLGQGLEFLIYFQGNSAPDKSGLPSDRFSAERTGGSVSTLTIQRTQQEDSAVYLCASSTRSGGLQTYEQYFGPGTRLTVT.

This chain uses TRBV7-3 with TRBJ2-3, with unresolved D. Per germline, CDR1 SGHTA and CDR2 FQGTGA. Trimming removed 3 bases from V and 1 base from J, with 14 bases in between. The CDR3 covers 16 residues. The CDR3 nucleotides are TGTGCCAGCAGCTTCCCGACGGTCCCCCGCACAGATACGCAGTATTTT. Its translation: CASSFPTVPRTDTQYF.

This clonotype was counted only a few times. This chain joins TRBV6-6 and TRBJ2-2; TRBD2 matches 11 bases. Germline CDR1 MNHNY, CDR2 SVGAGI (reference sequence). This CDR3 contains 15 residues. With 2 bases clipped from V and 4 bases from J, the junction kept 0 bases outside the gene matches. CDR3 loop: CASSYGLAGTGELFF. DNA of the CDR3: TGTGCCAGCAGTTACGGACTAGCGGGCACCGGGGAGCTGTTTTTT.

This clonotype has at least ten counts. The genes are TRBV7-8 and TRBJ2-3; D gene uncertain. Trimming left V 1 base short and J 2 bases short, with 7 bases between. Germline V CDR1 and CDR2: SGHVS, FQNEAQ. This CDR3 is 14 amino acids long. CDR3 DNA: TGTGCCAGCAGCTTAGGGCACCACACAGATACGCAGTATTTT. It codes for CASSLGHHTDTQYF.